This T cell receptor (beta chain) is from a study of identical twins. A template switching step contributed a universal primer site, while unique molecular identifiers were present in the cDNA. TCRdb called the 5' RACE reads again in MiXCR, with one record for every CDR3 protein. The table includes around 960,000 distinct CDR3 sequences, around 12% detected once. CDR1 KGHDR and CDR2 SFDVKD come from the germline V gene. The length of the CDR3 is 15 residues. V shed 3 bases and J 8 bases; nucleotides not matched to a gene: 8. This clonotype has a handful of counts. The antigen remains unidentified. Points from the study as a whole: Because invariant MAIT and iNKT cells could be present, zero-insertion analyses could be partly confounded. The study found that models underestimated out-of-frame TCR alpha sharing in monozygotic twins. Conclusions relied on cross-sectional statistical analysis, not following the same donors.

The same data also went into a second study, on yellow fever vaccine responses in identical twins.

The sample was PBMCs. The chain has TRBV24-1 and TRBJ2-1; TRBD2 matches 8 bases. The receptor was derived from a woman between 18 and 29 years old in good health. CDR3 nucleotides: TGTGCCACCAGTGATCGAGCGGGAGTATACTATGAGCAGTTCTTC. Translation gives CATSDRAGVYYEQFF.